Described below is a single TCR beta chain sequence and its context. This entry belongs to a study of technical replicates of blood from a handful of donors. Per the germline V gene, CDR1 is SGHRS and CDR2 is YFSETQ. V lost 4 bases and J 5 bases, leaving 13 bases between the germline ends. CDR3 size: 14 residues. Assay used: immunoSEQ multiplex PCR; TCRdb lists only in-frame clones, some missing. The data contain approximately 81,000 clones, 80% to 90% of them singletons. The specimen was PBMCs. The rearrangement uses TRBV5-1 and TRBJ1-5; D may be TRBD1 (5 bases). The origin of this receptor is a human donor in good health. Some clones in this sample may be carry-over from other donors' samples. CDR3 coding DNA: TGCGCCAGCAGCCCTACAGGAGGGGATCAGCCCCAGCATTTT. The encoded protein is CASSPTGGDQPQHF. Variable domain in full (rest from reference TRBV5-1 and TRBJ1-5): KAGVTQTPRYLIKTRGQQVTLSCSPISGHRSVSWYQQTPGQGLQFLFEYFSETQRNKGNFPGRFSGRQFSNSRSEMNVSTLELGDSALYLCASSPTGGDQPQHFGDGTRLSIL.